The clone carrying this TCR beta chain came up many times. Its specificity is not known. Read sequence stops 3 residues before the CDR3 end, and the germline J gene provides the missing end. The source of the sample is a study of T cell clonality in common variable immunodeficiency. Study observations and caveats: Compared with healthy controls, CVID subjects showed increased TCRbeta clonality, mostly in about a third.

V was clipped by 6 bases and J by 9 bases, with 21 bases between them. CDR1 DFQATT and CDR2 SNEGSKA come from the germline V gene (reference sequence). The CDR3 length is 15 residues. Repertoires were generated with immunoSEQ multiplex PCR, while TCRdb's copy carries only in-frame clones and drops some. Observed in the sample are over 35,000 clones, none of them singletons. The sample comprised peripheral blood mononuclear cells. This TCR was recovered from a person between 18 and 75 years old in good health. The chain carries TRBV20-1 and TRBJ1-6; tentatively, D is TRBD1 (6 bases). This chain's CDR3 is CSAPSQGTDSSPLHF. Partial CDR3 DNA: TGCAGTGCGCCCTCACAGGGTACCGATAGTTCACCC.